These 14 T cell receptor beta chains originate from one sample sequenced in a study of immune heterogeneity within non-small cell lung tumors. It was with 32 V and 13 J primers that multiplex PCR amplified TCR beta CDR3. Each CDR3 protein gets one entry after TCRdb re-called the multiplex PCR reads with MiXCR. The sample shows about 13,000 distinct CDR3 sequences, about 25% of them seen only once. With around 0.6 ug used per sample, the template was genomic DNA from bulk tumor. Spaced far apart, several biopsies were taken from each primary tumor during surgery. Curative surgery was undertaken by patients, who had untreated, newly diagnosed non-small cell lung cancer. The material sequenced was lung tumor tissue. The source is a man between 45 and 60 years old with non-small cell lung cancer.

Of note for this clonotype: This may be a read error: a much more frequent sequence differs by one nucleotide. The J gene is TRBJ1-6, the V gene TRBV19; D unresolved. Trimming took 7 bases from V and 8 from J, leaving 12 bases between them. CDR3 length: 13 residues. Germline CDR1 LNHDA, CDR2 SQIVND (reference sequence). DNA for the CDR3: TGTGCCAGTACGGCAGTAGAATATTCACCCCTCCACTTT. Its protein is CASTAVEYSPLHF.

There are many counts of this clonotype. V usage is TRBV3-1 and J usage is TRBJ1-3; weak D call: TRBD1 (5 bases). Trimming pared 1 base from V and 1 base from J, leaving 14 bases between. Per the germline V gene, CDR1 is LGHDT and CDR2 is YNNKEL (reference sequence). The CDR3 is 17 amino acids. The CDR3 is CASSQVGTDTSGNTIYF. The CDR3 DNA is TGTGCCAGCAGCCAAGTGGGGACTGATACGTCTGGAAACACCATATATTTT.

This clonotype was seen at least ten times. The DNA of the CDR3 is TGTGCCAGCAGTTACCCCGGGGCCCTCGCCTACGAGCAGTACTTC. This gives the protein CASSYPGALAYEQYF. J is TRBJ2-7 and V is TRBV6-1, with D perhaps given as TRBD1 or TRBD2 (5 bases each). CDR3 length: 15 amino acids. Germline CDR1 reads MNHNS; CDR2 reads SASEGT. Trimming stripped 5 bases from V and 2 bases from J, with 16 bases between.

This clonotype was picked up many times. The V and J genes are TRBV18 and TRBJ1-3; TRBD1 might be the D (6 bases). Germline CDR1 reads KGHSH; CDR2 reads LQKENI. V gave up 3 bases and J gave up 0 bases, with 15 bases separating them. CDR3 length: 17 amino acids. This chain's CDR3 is CASSPRDITSSGNTIYF. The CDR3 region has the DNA TGTGCCAGCTCACCTAGGGACATCACGAGCTCTGGAAACACCATATATTTT.

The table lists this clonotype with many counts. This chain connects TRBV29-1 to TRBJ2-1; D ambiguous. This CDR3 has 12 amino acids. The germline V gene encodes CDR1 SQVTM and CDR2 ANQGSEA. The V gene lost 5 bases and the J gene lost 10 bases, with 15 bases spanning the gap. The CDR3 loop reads CSVNMGSTEQFF. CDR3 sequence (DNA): TGCAGCGTTAACATGGGGTCAACCGAGCAGTTCTTC.

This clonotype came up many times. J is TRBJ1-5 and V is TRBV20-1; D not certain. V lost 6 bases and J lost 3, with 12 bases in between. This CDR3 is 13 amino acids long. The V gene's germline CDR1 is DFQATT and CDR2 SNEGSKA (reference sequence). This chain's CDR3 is CSAPSRLNQPQHF. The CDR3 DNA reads TGCAGTGCCCCGAGTCGGCTCAATCAGCCCCAGCATTTT.

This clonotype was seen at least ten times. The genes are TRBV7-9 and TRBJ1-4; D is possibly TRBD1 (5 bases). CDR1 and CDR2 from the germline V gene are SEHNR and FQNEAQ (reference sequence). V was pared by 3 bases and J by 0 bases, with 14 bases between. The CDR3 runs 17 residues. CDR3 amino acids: CASSFGDRLATNEKLFF. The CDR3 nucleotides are TGTGCCAGCAGCTTCGGCGACAGACTCGCAACTAATGAAAAACTGTTTTTT.

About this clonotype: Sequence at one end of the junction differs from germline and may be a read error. CDR3 amino acids: CDSSPPGTVAKNIQYF. The CDR3 DNA reads TGTGACAGCTCACCACCCGGGACTGTAGCCAAAAACATTCAGTACTTC. The rearrangement uses TRBV18 and TRBJ2-4; tentatively, D is TRBD2 (6 bases). The germline CDR1 and CDR2 sequences are KGHSH and LQKENI. This CDR3 is built from 16 residues.

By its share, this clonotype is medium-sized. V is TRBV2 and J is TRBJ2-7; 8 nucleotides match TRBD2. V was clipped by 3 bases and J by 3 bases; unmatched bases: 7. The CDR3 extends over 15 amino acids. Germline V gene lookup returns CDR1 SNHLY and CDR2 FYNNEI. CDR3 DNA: TGTGCCAGCAGTGAGAGAGTAACTAGCGGCTACGAGCAGTACTTC. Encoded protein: CASSERVTSGYEQYF.

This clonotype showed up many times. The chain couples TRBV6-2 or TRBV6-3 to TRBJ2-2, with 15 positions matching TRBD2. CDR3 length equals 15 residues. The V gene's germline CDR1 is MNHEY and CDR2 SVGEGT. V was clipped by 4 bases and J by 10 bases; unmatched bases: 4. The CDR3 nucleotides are TGTGCCAGCAGTTGGACTAGCGGGGGGGCAGAGGAGCTGTTTTTT. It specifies CASSWTSGGAEELFF.

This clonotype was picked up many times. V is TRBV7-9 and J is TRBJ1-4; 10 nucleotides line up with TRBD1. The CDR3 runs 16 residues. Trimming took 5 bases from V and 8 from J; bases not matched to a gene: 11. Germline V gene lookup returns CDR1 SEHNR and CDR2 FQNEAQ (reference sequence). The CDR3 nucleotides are TGTGCCAGCAGCCAATCGACAGGGGGCTACGAAGAAAAACTGTTTTTT. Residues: CASSQSTGGYEEKLFF.

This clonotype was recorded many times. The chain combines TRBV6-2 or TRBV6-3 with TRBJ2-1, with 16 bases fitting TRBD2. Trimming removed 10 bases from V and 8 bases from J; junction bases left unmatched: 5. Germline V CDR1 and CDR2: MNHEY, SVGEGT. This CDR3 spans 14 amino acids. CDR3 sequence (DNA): TGTGCCACCGGGACTAGCGGGGGGGGGGATGAGCAGTTCTTC. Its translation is CATGTSGGGDEQFF.

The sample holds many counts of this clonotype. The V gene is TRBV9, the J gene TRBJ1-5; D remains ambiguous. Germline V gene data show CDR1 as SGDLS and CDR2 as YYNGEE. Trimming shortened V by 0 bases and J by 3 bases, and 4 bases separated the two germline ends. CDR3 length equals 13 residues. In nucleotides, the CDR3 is TGTGCCAGCAGCGTAGATGTCAATCAGCCCCAGCATTTT. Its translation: CASSVDVNQPQHF.

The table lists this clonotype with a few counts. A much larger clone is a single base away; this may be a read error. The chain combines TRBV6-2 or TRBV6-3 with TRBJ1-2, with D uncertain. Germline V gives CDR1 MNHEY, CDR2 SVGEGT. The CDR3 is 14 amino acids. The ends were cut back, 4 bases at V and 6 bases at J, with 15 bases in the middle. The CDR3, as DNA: TGTGCCAGCAGTTCCCTCGGAGCGGGGAATGGCTACACCTTC. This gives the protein CASSSLGAGNGYTF.